The entry below gives a single T cell receptor (beta chain) sequence along with its context. The record originates from a study of blood T cell repertoires in COVID-19. About the research overall: Sites across the United States, Italy and Spain contributed samples from acute and convalescent COVID-19. From T cells, B-cell-depleted T cells, or PBMCs came the material, which was cDNA or gDNA.

In the authors' methods: The authors estimated nucleated cell counts from reference gene primer amplification. Profiling relied on immunoSEQ multiplex PCR, and the TCRdb table lists in-frame clones only, not all of them. Clone size and the V and J calls come from that table; the DNA yielded D and trimming. Of about 150,000 clones listed, 87% were seen once; the top ten hold about 4.2%. CDR1 and CDR2 (germline): SGHTA, FQGNSA. CDR3 length equals 16 residues. V lost 3 bases, J lost 1 base, and 5 bases stayed unmatched. The clonotype originates from a woman aged 60-75 years with active or convalescent COVID-19. Material for sequencing was peripheral blood. The rearrangement links TRBV7-2 to TRBJ2-5, with 10 positions matching TRBD2. The CDR3 here is CASSLSTSGAQETQYF. The CDR3 DNA follows: TGTGCCAGCAGCTTGTCCACTAGCGGGGCCCAAGAGACCCAGTACTTC. Full variable domain (outside the CDR3, taken from reference TRBV7-2 and TRBJ2-5): GAGVSQSPSNKVTEKGKDVELRCDPISGHTALYWYRQSLGQGLEFLIYFQGNSAPDKSGLPSDRFSAERTGGSVSTLTIQRTQQEDSAVYLCASSLSTSGAQETQYFGPGTRLLVL.